The next 2 T cell receptor beta chains were all read from a single sample in a study of T cell responses to AZD1222 COVID-19 vaccine. Using immunoSEQ multiplex PCR, the repertoire was profiled, and TCRdb retains in-frame clones only, with some absent. The sample contains around 110,000 clones, approximately 88% of which appear only once. The sample consisted of peripheral blood, taken on day 0 of AZD1222 vaccination. The receptors originated from an adult in good health.

The rearrangement uses TRBV7-2 and TRBJ2-7, with no clear D. With 1 base removed from V and 7 bases from J, the gap between germline ends came to 17 bases. Per germline, CDR1 SGHTA and CDR2 FQGNSA. This CDR3 spans 15 amino acids. CDR3: CASSLVWSRSEEQYF. CDR3 in DNA: TGTGCCAGCAGCTTAGTTTGGTCAAGGTCTGAGGAGCAGTACTTC.

The CDR3 spells CASSLDRGPPYSPLHF. CDR3 nucleotides: TGTGCCAGCAGTTTAGACAGGGGACCTCCCTATTCACCCCTCCACTTT. The genes are TRBV28 and TRBJ1-6, with 8 bases lining up with TRBD1. Germline loops: CDR1 MDHEN, CDR2 SYDVKM. The CDR3 extends over 16 amino acids. V was clipped by 2 bases and J by 8 bases; unmatched bases: 8.